The table lists the clone carrying this T cell receptor (beta chain) with many counts. As it was prepared, the TCRbeta library received unique molecular identifiers. Each CDR3 protein gets one entry after TCRdb re-called the PCR reads with MiXCR. Of over 120,000 distinct CDR3 sequences in the sample, about 8.8% are singletons; the top ten hold 15% to 20%. The sample is drawn from a study of T-cell reconstitution after alpha-beta-depleted transplantation in children. Germline V gene data show CDR1 as SGHRS and CDR2 as YFSETQ. The CDR3 is made up of 14 amino acids. J was trimmed by 5 bases and V by 1 base; bases with no gene match: 6.

Here the sequenced sample was PBMCs, mostly from graft donor cells, taken 180 days after TCRalphabeta/CD19-depleted stem cell transplant. The TCR originated in a female patient aged 2-9 years who had a stem cell transplant for congenital amegakaryocytic thrombocytopenia, so the T cells may come from the graft donor. This chain connects TRBV5-1 to TRBJ2-7; 7 nucleotides align to TRBD2. The CDR3 nucleotides read TGCGCCAGCAGCTTGTCCGGACTAGGAAACGAGCAGTACTTC. Its protein product is CASSLSGLGNEQYF.